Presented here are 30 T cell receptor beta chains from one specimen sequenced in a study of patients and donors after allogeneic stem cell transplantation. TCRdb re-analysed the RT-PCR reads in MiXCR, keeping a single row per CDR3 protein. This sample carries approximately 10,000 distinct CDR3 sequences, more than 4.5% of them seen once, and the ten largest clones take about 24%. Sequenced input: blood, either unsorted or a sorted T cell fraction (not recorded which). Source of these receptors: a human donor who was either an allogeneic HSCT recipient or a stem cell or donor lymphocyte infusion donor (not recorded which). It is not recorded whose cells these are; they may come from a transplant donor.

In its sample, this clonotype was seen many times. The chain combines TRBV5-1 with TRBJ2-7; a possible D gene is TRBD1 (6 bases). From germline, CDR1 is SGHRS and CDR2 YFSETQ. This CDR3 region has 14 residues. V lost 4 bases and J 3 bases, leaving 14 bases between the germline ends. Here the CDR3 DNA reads TGCGCCAGCAGCATCCGGGACAACAACTACGAGCAGTACTTC. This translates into CASSIRDNNYEQYF. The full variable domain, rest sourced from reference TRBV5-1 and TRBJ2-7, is KAGVTQTPRYLIKTRGQQVTLSCSPISGHRSVSWYQQTPGQGLQFLFEYFSETQRNKGNFPGRFSGRQFSNSRSEMNVSTLELGDSALYLCASSIRDNNYEQYFGPGTRLTVT.

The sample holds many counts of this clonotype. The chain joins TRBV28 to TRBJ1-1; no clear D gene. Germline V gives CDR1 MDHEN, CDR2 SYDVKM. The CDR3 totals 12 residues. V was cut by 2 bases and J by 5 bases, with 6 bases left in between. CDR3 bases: TGTGCCAGCAGTTTAATGGGAACTGAAGCTTTCTTT. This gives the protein CASSLMGTEAFF.

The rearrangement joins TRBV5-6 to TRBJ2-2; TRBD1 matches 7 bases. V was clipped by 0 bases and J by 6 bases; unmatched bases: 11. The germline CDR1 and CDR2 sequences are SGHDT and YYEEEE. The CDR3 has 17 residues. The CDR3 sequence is CASSLVVTGTYSGELFF. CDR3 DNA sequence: TGTGCCAGCAGCTTGGTGGTGACAGGGACGTATTCCGGGGAGCTGTTTTTT. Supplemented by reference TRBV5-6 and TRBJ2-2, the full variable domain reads DAGVTQSPTHLIKTRGQQVTLRCSPKSGHDTVSWYQQALGQGPQFIFQYYEEEERQRGNFPDRFSGHQFPNYSSELNVNALLLGDSALYLCASSLVVTGTYSGELFFGEGSRLTVL.

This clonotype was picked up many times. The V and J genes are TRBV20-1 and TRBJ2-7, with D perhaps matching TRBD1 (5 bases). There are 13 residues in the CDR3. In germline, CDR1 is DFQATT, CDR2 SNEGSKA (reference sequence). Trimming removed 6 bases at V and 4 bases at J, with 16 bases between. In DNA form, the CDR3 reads TGCAGTGCCCAGGGTGAAAGCACGTACGAGCAGTACTTC. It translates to CSAQGESTYEQYF.

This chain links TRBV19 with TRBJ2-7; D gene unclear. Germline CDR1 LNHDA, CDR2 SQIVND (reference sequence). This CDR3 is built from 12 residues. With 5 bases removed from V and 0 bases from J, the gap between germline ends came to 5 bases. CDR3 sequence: CASSLLSYEQYF. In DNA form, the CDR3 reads TGTGCCAGTAGTTTACTCTCCTACGAGCAGTACTTC.

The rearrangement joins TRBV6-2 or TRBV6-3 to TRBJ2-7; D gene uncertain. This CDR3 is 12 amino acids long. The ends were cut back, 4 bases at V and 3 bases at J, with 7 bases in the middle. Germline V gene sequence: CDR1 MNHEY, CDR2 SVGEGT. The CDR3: CASSSGGYEQYF. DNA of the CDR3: TGTGCCAGCAGTTCGGGCGGCTACGAGCAGTACTTC.

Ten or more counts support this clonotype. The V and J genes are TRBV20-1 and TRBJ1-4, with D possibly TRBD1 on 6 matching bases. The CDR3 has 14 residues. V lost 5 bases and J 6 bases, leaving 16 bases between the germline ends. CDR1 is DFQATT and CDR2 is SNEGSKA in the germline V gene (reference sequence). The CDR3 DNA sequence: TGCAGTGCTCCGAAGCTGGGGGCGGATGAAAAACTGTTTTTT. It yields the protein CSAPKLGADEKLFF.

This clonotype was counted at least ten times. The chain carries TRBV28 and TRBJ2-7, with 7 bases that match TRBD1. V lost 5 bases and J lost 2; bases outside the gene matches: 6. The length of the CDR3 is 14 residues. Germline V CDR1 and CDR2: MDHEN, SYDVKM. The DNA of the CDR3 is TGTGCCAGCAGTCGGTACGGGACAGCCTACGAGCAGTACTTC. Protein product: CASSRYGTAYEQYF.

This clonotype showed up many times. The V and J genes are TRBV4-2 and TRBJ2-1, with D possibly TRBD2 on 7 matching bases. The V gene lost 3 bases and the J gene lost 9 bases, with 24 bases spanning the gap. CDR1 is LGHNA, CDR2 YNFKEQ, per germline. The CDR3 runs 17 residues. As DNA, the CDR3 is TGTGCCAGCAGCCATCCCTCGGGGGCGGGAGCGCCGCGTGAGCAGTTCTTC. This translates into CASSHPSGAGAPREQFF.

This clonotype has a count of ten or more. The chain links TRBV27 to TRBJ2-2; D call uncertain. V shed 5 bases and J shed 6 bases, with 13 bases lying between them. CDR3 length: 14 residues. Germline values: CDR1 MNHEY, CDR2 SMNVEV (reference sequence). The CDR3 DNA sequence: TGTGCCAGCAGTCCGAGAACGGTGGCCGGGGAGCTGTTTTTT. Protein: CASSPRTVAGELFF.

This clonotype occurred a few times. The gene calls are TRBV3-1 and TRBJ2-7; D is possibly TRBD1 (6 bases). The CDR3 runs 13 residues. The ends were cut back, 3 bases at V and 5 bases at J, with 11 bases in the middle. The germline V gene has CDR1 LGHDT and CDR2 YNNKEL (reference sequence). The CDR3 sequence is CASSHDQGNEQYF. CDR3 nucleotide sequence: TGTGCCAGCAGCCATGATCAGGGGAACGAGCAGTACTTC.

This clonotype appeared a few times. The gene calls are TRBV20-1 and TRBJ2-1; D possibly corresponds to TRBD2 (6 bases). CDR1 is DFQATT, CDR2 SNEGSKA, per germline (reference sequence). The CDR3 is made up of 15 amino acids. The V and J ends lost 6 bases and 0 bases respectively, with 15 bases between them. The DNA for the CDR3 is TGCAGTGCCCGGAGGGGCTCGAGCTCCTACAATGAGCAGTTCTTC. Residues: CSARRGSSSYNEQFF.

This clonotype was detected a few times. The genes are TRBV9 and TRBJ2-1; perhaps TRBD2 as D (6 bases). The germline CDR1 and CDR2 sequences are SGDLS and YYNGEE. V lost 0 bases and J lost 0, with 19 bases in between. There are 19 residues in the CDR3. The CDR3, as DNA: TGTGCCAGCAGCGTAGGGGCTAGCGTGGCCGTGAGCTCCTACAATGAGCAGTTCTTC. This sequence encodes CASSVGASVAVSSYNEQFF.

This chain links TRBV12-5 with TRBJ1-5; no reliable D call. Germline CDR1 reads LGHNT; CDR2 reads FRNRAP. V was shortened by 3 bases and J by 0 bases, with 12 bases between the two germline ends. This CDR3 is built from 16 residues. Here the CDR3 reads CASGFAGRYSNQPQHF. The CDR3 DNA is TGTGCTAGTGGTTTCGCAGGCCGCTATAGCAATCAGCCCCAGCATTTT.

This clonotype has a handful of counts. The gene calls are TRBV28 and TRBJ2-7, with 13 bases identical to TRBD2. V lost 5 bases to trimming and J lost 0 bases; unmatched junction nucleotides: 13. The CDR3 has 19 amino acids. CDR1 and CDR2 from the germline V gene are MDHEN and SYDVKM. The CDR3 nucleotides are TGTGCCAGCAGTCCTCCTCGGACTAGCGGGGGAACTTTCTCCTACGAGCAGTACTTC. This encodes CASSPPRTSGGTFSYEQYF.

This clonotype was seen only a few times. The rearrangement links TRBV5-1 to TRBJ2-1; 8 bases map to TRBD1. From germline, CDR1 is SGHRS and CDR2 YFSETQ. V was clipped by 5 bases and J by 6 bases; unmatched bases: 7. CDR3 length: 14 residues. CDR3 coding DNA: TGCGCCAGCAGTGTCGGACAGGGAATCAATGAGCAGTTCTTC. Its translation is CASSVGQGINEQFF.

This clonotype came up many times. CDR3 DNA sequence: TGTGCCAGCAGTCAGACAGGGAGGGAGACCCAGTACTTC. Translating gives CASSQTGRETQYF. This chain joins TRBV12-3 or TRBV12-4 and TRBJ2-5, with D possibly being TRBD1 (7 bases). Trimming took 5 bases from V and 5 from J, leaving 12 bases between them. The CDR3 is made up of 13 amino acids.

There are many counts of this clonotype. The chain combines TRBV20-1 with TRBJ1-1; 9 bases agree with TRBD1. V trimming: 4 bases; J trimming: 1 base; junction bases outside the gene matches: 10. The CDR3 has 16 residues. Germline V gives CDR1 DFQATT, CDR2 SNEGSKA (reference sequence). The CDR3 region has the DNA TGCAGTGCTACTTCACAGGGGGCACTCCGGAACACTGAAGCTTTCTTT. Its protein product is CSATSQGALRNTEAFF.

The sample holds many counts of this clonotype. The CDR3 sequence: CASSLTGPNEKLFF. The CDR3 nucleotides are TGTGCCAGCAGTTTAACAGGGCCTAATGAAAAACTGTTTTTT. The chain has TRBV28 and TRBJ1-4, with a tentative D call TRBD1 (6 bases). Germline assignment: CDR1 MDHEN and CDR2 SYDVKM. The germline V and J ends were trimmed by 2 bases and 3 bases, with 7 bases remaining between them. This CDR3 is 14 amino acids long.

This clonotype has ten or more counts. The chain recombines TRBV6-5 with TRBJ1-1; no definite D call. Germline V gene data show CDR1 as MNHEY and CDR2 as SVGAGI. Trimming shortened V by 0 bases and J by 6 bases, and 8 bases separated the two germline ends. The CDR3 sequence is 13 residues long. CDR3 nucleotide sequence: TGTGCCAGCAGTTACTCGAGCGGCGCTGAAGCTTTCTTT. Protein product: CASSYSSGAEAFF.

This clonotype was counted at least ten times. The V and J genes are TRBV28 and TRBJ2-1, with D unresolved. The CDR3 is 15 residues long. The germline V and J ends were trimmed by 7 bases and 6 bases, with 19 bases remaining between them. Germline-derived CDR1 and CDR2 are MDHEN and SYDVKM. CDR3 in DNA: TGTGCCAGCAAAAGCCGCGCCCGAGTGCTCAATGAGCAGTTCTTC. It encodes CASKSRARVLNEQFF.

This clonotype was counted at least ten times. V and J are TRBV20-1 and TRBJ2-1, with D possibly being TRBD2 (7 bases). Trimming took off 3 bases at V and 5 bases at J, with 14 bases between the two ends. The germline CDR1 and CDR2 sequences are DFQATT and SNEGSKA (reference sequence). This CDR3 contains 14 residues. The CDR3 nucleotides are TGCAGTGCTAGGGGGGGGCTAGCCAACAATGAGCAGTTCTTC. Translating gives CSARGGLANNEQFF.

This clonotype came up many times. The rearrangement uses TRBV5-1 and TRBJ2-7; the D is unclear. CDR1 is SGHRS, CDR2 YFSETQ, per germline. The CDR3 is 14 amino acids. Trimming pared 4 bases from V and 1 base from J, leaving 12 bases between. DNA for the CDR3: TGCGCCAGCAGCGACTCCCCACAGTCCTACGAGCAGTACTTC. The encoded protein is CASSDSPQSYEQYF. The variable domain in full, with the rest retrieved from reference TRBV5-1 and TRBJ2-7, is KAGVTQTPRYLIKTRGQQVTLSCSPISGHRSVSWYQQTPGQGLQFLFEYFSETQRNKGNFPGRFSGRQFSNSRSEMNVSTLELGDSALYLCASSDSPQSYEQYFGPGTRLTVT.

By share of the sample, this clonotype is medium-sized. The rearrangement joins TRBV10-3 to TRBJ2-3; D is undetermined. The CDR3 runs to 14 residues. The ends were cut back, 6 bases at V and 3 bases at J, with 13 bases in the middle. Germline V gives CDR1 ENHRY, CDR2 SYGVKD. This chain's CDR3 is CAIRAVAVTDTQYF. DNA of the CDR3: TGTGCCATCAGGGCGGTAGCAGTTACAGATACGCAGTATTTT.

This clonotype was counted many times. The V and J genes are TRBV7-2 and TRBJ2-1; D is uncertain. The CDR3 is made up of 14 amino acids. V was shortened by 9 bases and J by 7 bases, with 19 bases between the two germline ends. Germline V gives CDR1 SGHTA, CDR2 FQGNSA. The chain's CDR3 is CARAAVGIGNEQFF. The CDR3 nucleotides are TGTGCCAGGGCCGCTGTTGGGATTGGTAATGAGCAGTTCTTC.

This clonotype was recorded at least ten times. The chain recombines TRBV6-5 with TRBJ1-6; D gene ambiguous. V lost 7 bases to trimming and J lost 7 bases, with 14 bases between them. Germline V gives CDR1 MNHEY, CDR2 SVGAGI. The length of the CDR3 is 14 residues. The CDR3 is CASTQRRVNSPLHF. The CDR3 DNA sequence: TGTGCCAGCACCCAGAGGCGGGTGAATTCACCCCTCCACTTT.

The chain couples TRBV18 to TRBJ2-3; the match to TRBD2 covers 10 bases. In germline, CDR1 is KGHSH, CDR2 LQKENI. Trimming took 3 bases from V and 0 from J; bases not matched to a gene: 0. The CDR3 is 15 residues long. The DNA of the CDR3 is TGTGCCAGCTCACCGACTAGCGGGAGCACAGATACGCAGTATTTT. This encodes CASSPTSGSTDTQYF.

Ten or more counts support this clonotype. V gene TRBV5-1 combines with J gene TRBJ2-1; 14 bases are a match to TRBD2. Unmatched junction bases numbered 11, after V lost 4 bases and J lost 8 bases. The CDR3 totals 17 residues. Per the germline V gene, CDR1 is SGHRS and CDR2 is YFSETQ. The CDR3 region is CASSRIGTSGSGDEQFF. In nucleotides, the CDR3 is TGCGCCAGCAGCAGGATAGGGACTAGCGGGAGCGGGGATGAGCAGTTCTTC.

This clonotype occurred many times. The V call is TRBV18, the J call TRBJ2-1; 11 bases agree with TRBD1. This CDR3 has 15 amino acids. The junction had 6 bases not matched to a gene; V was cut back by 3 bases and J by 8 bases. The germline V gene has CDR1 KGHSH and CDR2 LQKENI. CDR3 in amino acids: CASSPRDRGWDEQFF. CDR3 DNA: TGTGCCAGCTCACCCCGGGACAGGGGGTGGGATGAGCAGTTCTTC.

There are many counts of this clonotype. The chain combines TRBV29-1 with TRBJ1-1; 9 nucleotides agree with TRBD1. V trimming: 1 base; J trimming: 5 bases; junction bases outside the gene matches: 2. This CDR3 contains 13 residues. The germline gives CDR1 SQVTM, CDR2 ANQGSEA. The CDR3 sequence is CSVEVGQGTEAFF. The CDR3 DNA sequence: TGCAGCGTTGAAGTCGGACAGGGGACTGAAGCTTTCTTT.